Listed here are 23 T cell receptor beta chains from one sample, sequenced in a study of T cell responses to AZD1222 COVID-19 vaccine. Here immunoSEQ multiplex PCR was the method, and the copy in TCRdb shows in-frame clones only, minus some. The data show some 110,000 clones, roughly 91% seen once. Here the sequenced sample was peripheral blood, taken 28 days after the second AZD1222 dose. The receptors were sampled from an adult who received the AZD1222 COVID-19 vaccine.

This clone was counted only a few times. This sequence joins TRBV27 and TRBJ2-7; 10 nucleotides agree with TRBD1. The germline gives CDR1 MNHEY, CDR2 SMNVEV (reference sequence). The trim removed 6 bases at V and 2 bases at J, leaving 10 bases unmatched. This CDR3 is 16 amino acids long. CDR3 DNA sequence: TGTGCCAGCAGGTTGAGGCCGGGACAGGGGACCTACGAGCAGTACTTC. Its translation is CASRLRPGQGTYEQYF.

This chain connects TRBV5-1 to TRBJ2-3; 10 bases match TRBD1. There are 17 residues in the CDR3. The junction had 7 bases not matched to a gene; V was cut back by 2 bases and J by 1 base. Germline values: CDR1 SGHRS, CDR2 YFSETQ. The CDR3 sequence is CASSFFGQGVGTDTQYF. CDR3 nucleotide sequence: TGCGCCAGCAGCTTTTTCGGACAGGGGGTGGGCACAGATACGCAGTATTTT.

The CDR3 nucleotides are TGCAGCGTTGCGGCTAGCCCAGGAGAGACCCAGTACTTC. Encoded protein: CSVAASPGETQYF. The chain employs TRBV29-1 and TRBJ2-5; tentatively, D is TRBD2 (5 bases). The CDR3 has 13 residues. Germline V gene data show CDR1 as SQVTM and CDR2 as ANQGSEA. V dropped 4 bases and J dropped 4 bases, with 13 bases sitting between them.

This clone was seen only once. V and J are TRBV2 and TRBJ1-2; D not resolved. Germline V gene lookup returns CDR1 SNHLY and CDR2 FYNNEI. The CDR3 is made up of 11 amino acids. Deletions cut 7 bases from V and 3 bases from J, with 6 bases between. The CDR3 bases are TGTGCCAGCACTGAGGACTATGGCTACACCTTC. Protein sequence: CASTEDYGYTF. The full variable domain, with the rest looked up from reference TRBV2 and TRBJ1-2, is EPEVTQTPSHQVTQMGQEVILRCVPISNHLYFYWYRQILGQKVEFLVSFYNNEISEKSEIFDDQFSVERPDGSNFTLKIRSTKLEDSAMYFCASTEDYGYTFGSGTRLTVV.

V and J are TRBV7-9 and TRBJ2-1, with a possible D match to TRBD2 (5 bases). CDR3 length equals 16 residues. Trimming shortened V by 3 bases and J by 0 bases, and 12 bases separated the two germline ends. Germline CDR1 SEHNR, CDR2 FQNEAQ (reference sequence). CDR3 in amino acids: CASSFSVGVSYNEQFF. The CDR3 DNA sequence: TGTGCCAGCAGCTTCTCAGTGGGAGTCTCCTACAATGAGCAGTTCTTC.

The V call is TRBV6-5, the J call TRBJ1-5, with D perhaps matching TRBD1 (6 bases). The CDR3 runs to 15 residues. Germline values: CDR1 MNHEY, CDR2 SVGAGI. Trimming took off 6 bases at V and 0 bases at J, with 12 bases between the two ends. CDR3 in amino acids: CASRQGSPSNQPQHF. The CDR3 DNA reads as TGTGCCAGCAGACAGGGTAGTCCTAGCAATCAGCCCCAGCATTTT.

The chain is built from TRBV4-3 and TRBJ1-1, with D maybe TRBD1 (5 bases). V gave up 4 bases and J gave up 1 base, with 16 bases separating them. The CDR3 consists of 16 residues. From germline, CDR1 is LGHNA and CDR2 YSLEER. CDR3 nucleotide sequence: TGCGCCAGCAGCCGCGGGCCGGGAGGGGAGAACACTGAAGCTTTCTTT. Translated, it gives CASSRGPGGENTEAFF.

The chain links TRBV28 to TRBJ1-5, with 7 bases that match TRBD1. J gave up 9 bases and V 3 bases, and 14 bases lay outside the gene matches. Germline-derived CDR1 and CDR2 are MDHEN and SYDVKM. The CDR3 is 16 residues long. The CDR3: CASSFSRDSFFLPQHF. The CDR3 DNA is TGTGCCAGCAGTTTCAGCCGGGACAGCTTTTTTCTGCCCCAGCATTTT.

This clone was detected once. The chain carries TRBV6-5 and TRBJ2-7; D remains unclear. Trimming left V 10 bases short and J 2 bases short, with 15 bases between. Germline values: CDR1 MNHEY, CDR2 SVGAGI. The CDR3 is made up of 13 amino acids. This chain's CDR3 is CATHRASAYEQYF. CDR3 bases: TGTGCCACCCACCGGGCCTCAGCCTACGAGCAGTACTTC.

This sequence joins TRBV6-6 and TRBJ1-1; 8 bases align to TRBD1. Germline assignment: CDR1 MNHNY and CDR2 SVGAGI (reference sequence). The V segment lost 6 bases and the J segment 1 base; nucleotides outside the gene matches: 4. This CDR3 contains 14 residues. The CDR3 loop reads CASSSGGPNTEAFF. CDR3 sequence (DNA): TGTGCCAGCAGCTCAGGGGGCCCGAACACTGAAGCTTTCTTT.

In this sample, this clone turned up once. The gene calls are TRBV19 and TRBJ1-1; 8 nucleotides align to TRBD1. The CDR3 length is 15 residues. The J segment lost 0 bases and the V segment lost 6 bases, leaving 6 bases of the junction unmatched. Looked up from germline, CDR1 is LNHDA and CDR2 is SQIVND (reference sequence). CDR3 coding DNA: TGTGCCAGTAGAAGACAGGGGCCAATGAACACTGAAGCTTTCTTT. Its translation is CASRRQGPMNTEAFF.

The chain has TRBV7-9 and TRBJ1-2; TRBD1 agrees at 9 bases. Germline V CDR1 and CDR2: SEHNR, FQNEAQ (reference sequence). This CDR3 spans 15 amino acids. The V gene end was trimmed by 7 bases and the J gene end by 7 bases; junction bases not matched to a gene: 13. CDR3 nucleotide sequence: TGTGCCAGCAACCCCCGGACAGGGGAAAGAAGTGGCTACACCTTC. It encodes CASNPRTGERSGYTF.

The rearrangement links TRBV2 to TRBJ2-7, with D unclear. The CDR3 totals 11 residues. Trimming removed 6 bases at V and 3 bases at J, with 6 bases between. The germline V gene encodes CDR1 SNHLY and CDR2 FYNNEI. CDR3 residues: CASSPVYEQYF. The CDR3 nucleotides are TGTGCCAGCAGCCCAGTCTACGAGCAGTACTTC.

The CDR3 loop reads CASSARGSVQGEGNSPLHF. DNA of the CDR3: TGTGCCAGCAGCGCCCGGGGGTCTGTTCAGGGCGAAGGTAATTCACCCCTCCACTTT. The genes are TRBV3-1 (or the pseudogene TRBV3-2) and TRBJ1-6, with D maybe TRBD1 (5 bases). CDR1 LGHDT and CDR2 YNNKEL come from the germline V gene (reference sequence). CDR3 size: 19 residues. Between the trimmed V and J ends, which lost 5 bases and 6 bases, there was a span of 26 bases.

V and J are TRBV7-3 and TRBJ2-7; 10 positions match TRBD2. V gave up 5 bases and J gave up 0 bases; unmatched junction bases: 7. The germline CDR1 and CDR2 sequences are SGHTA and FQGTGA. This CDR3 spans 16 amino acids. The CDR3 is CASSALAGAPSYEQYF. For the CDR3, the DNA is TGTGCCAGCAGCGCCCTAGCGGGGGCCCCCTCCTACGAGCAGTACTTC.

This rearrangement joins TRBV6-2 or TRBV6-3 to TRBJ1-2; maybe TRBD1 (6 bases). In germline, CDR1 is MNHEY, CDR2 SVGEGT. The CDR3 extends over 15 amino acids. V was shortened by 6 bases and J by 9 bases, with 23 bases between the two germline ends. In DNA form, the CDR3 reads TGTGCCAGCAGCTCCTGGACAGACCAACTATGGAGCTACACCTTC. This gives the protein CASSSWTDQLWSYTF.

This chain connects TRBV6-2 or TRBV6-3 to TRBJ1-6; TRBD1 might be the D (5 bases). V lost 6 bases and J lost 10, with 13 bases in between. The germline CDR1 and CDR2 sequences are MNHEY and SVGEGT. CDR3 length: 13 residues. The CDR3 DNA sequence: TGTGCCAGCAGCCCCCGGGGGGAATCACCCCTCCACTTT. Its protein is CASSPRGESPLHF.

The chain employs TRBV3-1 (or the pseudogene TRBV3-2) and TRBJ2-2, with TRBD2 matching 7 bases. Germline CDR1 reads LGHDT; CDR2 reads YNNKEL (reference sequence). The CDR3 totals 15 residues. V lost 4 bases, J lost 3 bases, and 5 bases stayed unmatched. CDR3 sequence: CASSPDRGDTGELFF. The CDR3 DNA sequence: TGTGCCAGCAGCCCCGATCGGGGGGACACCGGGGAGCTGTTTTTT.

This sequence joins TRBV18 and TRBJ2-1; 10 bases align to TRBD2. V lost 0 bases, J lost 5 bases, and 1 base stayed unmatched. The CDR3 consists of 15 residues. CDR1 is KGHSH and CDR2 is LQKENI in the germline V gene. The chain's CDR3 is CASSPPGLADNEQFF. The DNA of the CDR3 is TGTGCCAGCTCACCACCAGGACTAGCGGACAATGAGCAGTTCTTC.

The chain couples TRBV9 to TRBJ2-7, with no clear D. Trimming took 4 bases from V and 3 from J, leaving 14 bases between them. The V gene's germline CDR1 is SGDLS and CDR2 YYNGEE. The CDR3 extends over 14 amino acids. The CDR3 sequence: CASSPGQPGYEQYF. The CDR3 DNA is TGTGCCAGCAGCCCGGGCCAGCCGGGCTACGAGCAGTACTTC.

The V gene is TRBV3-1 (or the pseudogene TRBV3-2), the J gene TRBJ2-7, with D possibly matching TRBD2 (6 bases). The germline gives CDR1 LGHDT, CDR2 YNNKEL (reference sequence). V was pared by 4 bases and J by 6 bases, with 19 bases between. CDR3 length: 15 residues. CDR3 amino acids: CASSPGGLTLGEQYF. The CDR3 DNA reads TGTGCCAGCAGCCCCGGGGGACTTACTCTCGGCGAGCAGTACTTC.

The rearrangement links TRBV4-1 to TRBJ1-3; D is undetermined. Trimming pared 1 base from V and 1 base from J, leaving 14 bases between. This CDR3 region has 17 residues. CDR1 and CDR2 (germline): MGHRA, YSYEKL. CDR3 DNA sequence: TGCGCCAGCAGCCAAGCGCAATACAGATTTTCTGGAAACACCATATATTTT. Its translation: CASSQAQYRFSGNTIYF.

A single count supports this clone. The chain has TRBV6-4 and TRBJ2-5; TRBD1 matches at 9 bases. The CDR3 consists of 15 residues. The V segment lost 2 bases and the J segment 5 bases; nucleotides outside the gene matches: 6. Germline V gene lookup returns CDR1 MRHNA and CDR2 SNTAGT. This CDR3 reads CASSDGTGGRETQYF. The DNA of the CDR3 is TGTGCCAGCAGTGACGGAACAGGGGGCAGGGAGACCCAGTACTTC.